This entry describes one T cell receptor (beta chain). The entry originates in a study of shared clonotypes between healthy human individuals. The V gene end was trimmed by 4 bases and the J gene end by 2 bases; junction bases not matched to a gene: 14. The CDR3 is 18 amino acids. Per the germline V gene, CDR1 is MNHNS and CDR2 is SASEGT. Sequencing used immunoSEQ multiplex PCR; TCRdb keeps in-frame clones, though not all of them. The profile shows around 1.4 million clones, around 98.5% of them singletons. Material: naive CD4+ T cells sorted from blood. This sample's subset: CD45RA+ positively selected. The gene calls are TRBV6-1 and TRBJ2-5; 9 positions match TRBD1. This sequence was found in a man younger than 40 in good health. DNA of the CDR3: TGTGCCAGCAGTGGAAGAAGGGGACAGGGTAGTTGGCAAGAGACCCAGTACTTC. Translated, it gives CASSGRRGQGSWQETQYF.